These 28 T cell receptor beta chains originate from one sample sequenced in a study of cytomegalovirus exposure and HLA in healthy donors. PCR primers comprised 60 Vbeta and 13 Jbeta primers. The method was immunoSEQ multiplex PCR; TCRdb's version includes in-frame clones alone and lacks a portion of them. The table records over 100,000 clones, approximately 78% of them present only once. Sample: PBMCs. These receptors were obtained from a woman in her twenties or thirties in good health and CMV-seropositive.

The J gene is TRBJ1-1, the V gene TRBV19; D is perhaps TRBD1 (5 bases). CDR3 length: 13 residues. Trimming shortened V by 7 bases and J by 4 bases, and 13 bases separated the two germline ends. Germline CDR1 is LNHDA and CDR2 is SQIVND (reference sequence). The CDR3 sequence is CASTLWGGTEAFF. In DNA, the CDR3 is TGTGCCAGTACCCTGTGGGGGGGCACTGAAGCTTTCTTT.

The V and J genes are TRBV27 and TRBJ1-2; the D is unclear. From germline, CDR1 is MNHEY and CDR2 SMNVEV (reference sequence). This CDR3 is 13 amino acids long. Trimming removed 1 base from V and 8 bases from J, with 11 bases in between. The CDR3 bases are TGTGCCAGCAGTTTATTAGGCGGGCTCGGCTACACCTTC. Translated, it gives CASSLLGGLGYTF.

The genes are TRBV4-1 and TRBJ2-3; TRBD2 aligns across 8 bases. CDR3 length equals 16 residues. Germline CDR1 MGHRA, CDR2 YSYEKL. V was clipped by 1 base and J by 0 bases; unmatched bases: 3. The CDR3 DNA follows: TGCGCCAGCAGCCAAGTCGGGGGGGGTAGCACAGATACGCAGTATTTT. This encodes CASSQVGGGSTDTQYF.

This clone was counted between two and nine times. A junction end diverges from the germline sequence, so it may reflect a read error. The gene calls are TRBV5-6 and TRBJ2-3, with TRBD2 matching over 8 bases. Looked up from germline, CDR1 is SGHDT and CDR2 is YYEEEE. There are 13 residues in the CDR3. DNA for the CDR3: TGTGCCAGCAGCTTGAGGGCTAGCGGGCGGAGGGAATTT. It specifies CASSLRASGRREF.

The chain has TRBV28 and TRBJ1-6, with D perhaps matching TRBD1 (5 bases). Between the trimmed V and J ends, which lost 10 bases and 8 bases, there was a span of 15 bases. From germline, CDR1 is MDHEN and CDR2 SYDVKM. CDR3 length: 13 amino acids. CDR3 coding DNA: TGTGCCATCCAGGGTAGTCAGTATTCACCCCTCCACTTT. Translating it yields CAIQGSQYSPLHF.

The chain employs TRBV2 and TRBJ2-7; D might be TRBD1 (5 bases). The V end was cut by 5 bases, the J end by 9 bases, with 17 bases between. Germline CDR1 and CDR2: SNHLY and FYNNEI. The CDR3 extends over 13 amino acids. DNA for the CDR3: TGTGCCAGCAGTTCCGGGCCAGGGATAAGGCAGTACTTC. This codes for CASSSGPGIRQYF.

Concerning this clone: The sample contains more than one DNA sequence encoding this CDR3. In DNA, the CDR3 is TGTGCCAGCAGTGGAGAGATGAGGGGGCTCCCCTCTGGAAACACCATATATTTT. Translation gives CASSGEMRGLPSGNTIYF. The chain is built from TRBV6-1 and TRBJ1-3; 7 bases are a match to TRBD1. V was pared by 4 bases and J by 0 bases, with 12 bases of the junction left unmatched. Germline V gene lookup returns CDR1 MNHNS and CDR2 SASEGT. The length of the CDR3 is 18 residues.

V usage is TRBV12-5 and J usage is TRBJ2-5, with 10 nucleotides matching TRBD2. The CDR3 loop spans 16 amino acids. Germline-derived CDR1 and CDR2 are LGHNT and FRNRAP. After removal of 3 bases from V and 5 bases from J, the junction contained 9 bases not matched to a gene. CDR3 nucleotide sequence: TGTGCTAGTGGTTTCCGTAGCGGGGGGCCGGGGGAGACCCAGTACTTC. Amino acids: CASGFRSGGPGETQYF.

The V call is TRBV5-1, the J call TRBJ1-4; perhaps TRBD1 as D (6 bases). The CDR3 loop spans 15 amino acids. V was pared by 3 bases and J by 5 bases, with 14 bases between. Germline CDR1 SGHRS, CDR2 YFSETQ. The CDR3 DNA is TGCGCCAGCAGCTCAACAGGGAAGGAGAATGAAAAACTGTTTTTT. Protein product: CASSSTGKENEKLFF.

The rearrangement joins TRBV5-1 to TRBJ1-6; the match to TRBD1 covers 10 bases. CDR3 length: 16 residues. J gave up 6 bases and V 4 bases, and 7 bases lay outside the gene matches. Germline V lookup: CDR1 SGHRS, CDR2 YFSETQ. The CDR3 spells CASSDRDRGANSPLHF. The CDR3, as DNA: TGCGCCAGCAGCGACCGGGACAGGGGTGCTAATTCACCCCTCCACTTT.

This clone was found once. The chain joins TRBV4-2 to TRBJ2-7; maybe TRBD2 (5 bases). Germline lookup yields CDR1 LGHNA and CDR2 YNFKEQ. The ends were cut back, 0 bases at V and 3 bases at J, with 12 bases in the middle. The CDR3 has 15 amino acids. The CDR3 DNA follows: TGTGCCAGCAGCCAAGACCGGGATTCCTTCTACGAGCAGTACTTC. Its protein is CASSQDRDSFYEQYF.

The genes are TRBV28 and TRBJ1-2, with 8 bases aligning to TRBD1. Germline values: CDR1 MDHEN, CDR2 SYDVKM. CDR3 size: 14 residues. Germline trimming cut 8 bases from V and 4 bases from J; bases unmatched to any gene: 9. The CDR3 here is CASETSGGGYGYTF. The CDR3 DNA follows: TGTGCCAGCGAGACCTCAGGGGGCGGCTATGGCTACACCTTC.

This clone was detected only once. The chain employs TRBV19 and TRBJ2-1; possibly TRBD2 for D (6 bases). The V gene lost 6 bases and the J gene lost 6 bases, with 12 bases spanning the gap. This CDR3 has 13 residues. The V gene's germline CDR1 is LNHDA and CDR2 SQIVND (reference sequence). The CDR3 DNA is TGTGCCAGTAGCACCTGGAGGGTCAATGAGCAGTTCTTC. This sequence encodes CASSTWRVNEQFF.

The chain is built from TRBV4-2 and TRBJ1-1, with 11 bases aligning to TRBD1. V dropped 2 bases and J dropped 2; count of bases not matched to a gene: 4. This CDR3 has 16 residues. The germline V gene has CDR1 LGHNA and CDR2 YNFKEQ. DNA of the CDR3: TGTGCCAGCAGCCAAAGGGGACAGGGGGTTAACACTGAAGCTTTCTTT. Translating it yields CASSQRGQGVNTEAFF.

The chain uses TRBV6-5 and TRBJ2-4; possibly TRBD2 for D (6 bases). Looked up from germline, CDR1 is MNHEY and CDR2 is SVGAGI. The length of the CDR3 is 12 residues. Trimming removed 9 bases from V and 13 bases from J, with 19 bases in between. The CDR3 region is CAREGAGAGQYF. Written as DNA, the CDR3 is TGTGCCAGGGAGGGAGCTGGGGCAGGGCAGTACTTC.

J is TRBJ2-3 and V is TRBV29-1; TRBD1 might be the D (6 bases). Germline lookup yields CDR1 SQVTM and CDR2 ANQGSEA. This CDR3 has 14 residues. Trimming stripped 3 bases from V and 2 bases from J, with 12 bases between. This CDR3 is CSVDYTGITDTQYF. For the CDR3, the DNA is TGCAGCGTTGACTATACAGGGATCACAGATACGCAGTATTTT.

The J gene is TRBJ2-2, the V gene TRBV6-5; no definite D call. Germline loops: CDR1 MNHEY, CDR2 SVGAGI. The CDR3 runs to 13 residues. V lost 2 bases and J 1 base, leaving 2 bases between the germline ends. The CDR3 nucleotides read TGTGCCAGCAGTTACCAGAACACCGGGGAGCTGTTTTTT. As protein: CASSYQNTGELFF.

J is TRBJ1-2 and V is TRBV25-1, with a tentative D call TRBD1 (5 bases). This CDR3 region has 13 residues. With 11 bases removed from V and 0 bases from J, the gap between germline ends came to 13 bases. Germline values: CDR1 MGHDK, CDR2 SYGVNS. CDR3 amino acids: CAASRGTNYGYTF. The CDR3 region has the DNA TGTGCCGCTTCCCGGGGGACTAACTATGGCTACACCTTC.

The chain uses TRBV7-2 and TRBJ2-6, with D possibly TRBD1 on 5 matching bases. The germline CDR1 and CDR2 sequences are SGHTA and FQGNSA. Trimming took off 5 bases at V and 0 bases at J, with 14 bases between the two ends. This CDR3 has 17 amino acids. The CDR3: CASSGQSTLSGANVLTF. CDR3 nucleotides: TGTGCCAGCAGCGGACAATCAACACTCTCTGGGGCCAACGTCCTGACTTTC.

This rearrangement joins TRBV5-4 to TRBJ2-3; 9 bases agree with TRBD2. V lost 3 bases to trimming and J lost 2 bases; unmatched junction nucleotides: 7. The CDR3 spans 16 residues. Germline CDR1 is SGHNT and CDR2 is YYREEE (reference sequence). The chain's CDR3 is CASSSLGGGVTDTQYF. DNA for the CDR3: TGTGCCAGCAGCTCCCTTGGCGGGGGGGTCACAGATACGCAGTATTTT.

The V gene is TRBV6-1, the J gene TRBJ1-2; D possibly corresponds to TRBD1 (5 bases). Trimming left V 2 bases short and J 2 bases short, with 12 bases between. This CDR3 has 15 residues. In germline, CDR1 is MNHNS, CDR2 SASEGT. Here the CDR3 reads CASSELGTRNYGYTF. Written as DNA, the CDR3 is TGTGCCAGCAGTGAATTGGGGACTAGGAACTATGGCTACACCTTC.

This clone was observed a handful of times. The J gene is TRBJ1-1, the V gene TRBV6-1; the D is unclear. This CDR3 is built from 15 residues. The V and J ends lost 0 bases and 1 base respectively, with 9 bases between them. The germline gives CDR1 MNHNS, CDR2 SASEGT. The CDR3 is CASSEALYSNTEAFF. The DNA for the CDR3 is TGTGCCAGCAGTGAAGCGCTTTACTCGAACACTGAAGCTTTCTTT.

The chain combines TRBV4-3 with TRBJ1-3; 9 nucleotides align to TRBD1. This CDR3 has 16 residues. The germline V gene encodes CDR1 LGHNA and CDR2 YSLEER. The J segment lost 2 bases and the V segment lost 0 bases, leaving 2 bases of the junction unmatched. CDR3 protein: CASSQDRTGAGNTIYF. In DNA, the CDR3 is TGCGCCAGCAGCCAAGACCGGACAGGGGCTGGAAACACCATATATTTT.

This clone was picked up a small number of times. The rearrangement joins TRBV6-1 to TRBJ2-7, with 7 bases identical to TRBD1. Germline CDR1 MNHNS, CDR2 SASEGT. V was pared by 5 bases and J by 1 base, with 8 bases of the junction left unmatched. CDR3 length equals 15 residues. The CDR3 loop is CASSPTGKRSYEQYF. CDR3 DNA: TGTGCCAGCAGTCCGACAGGGAAAAGATCCTACGAGCAGTACTTC.

This chain uses TRBV4-2 with TRBJ2-4; D is unclear. V lost 0 bases, J lost 5 bases, and 8 bases lay in between. The germline CDR1 and CDR2 sequences are LGHNA and YNFKEQ. The CDR3 runs 14 residues. The CDR3 DNA reads TGTGCCAGCAGCCAAGAGGTACTTCAAAACATTCAGTACTTC. Its protein product is CASSQEVLQNIQYF.

The chain links TRBV6-1 to TRBJ1-2, with TRBD1 matching 7 bases. The ends lost 1 base at V and 3 bases at J; junction bases unmatched: 2. The CDR3 contains 14 residues. Germline-derived CDR1 and CDR2 are MNHNS and SASEGT. The CDR3 loop is CASSEERGHYGYTF. CDR3 DNA: TGTGCCAGCAGTGAAGAAAGGGGGCACTATGGCTACACCTTC.

The rearrangement uses TRBV15 and TRBJ1-6; no firm D call. The CDR3 consists of 14 residues. From germline, CDR1 is LNHNV and CDR2 YYDKDF (reference sequence). Trimming took 0 bases from V and 6 from J, leaving 6 bases between them. CDR3 loop: CATSRDVRNSPLHF. For the CDR3, the DNA is TGTGCCACCAGCAGAGATGTCCGTAATTCACCCCTCCACTTT.

This rearrangement joins TRBV28 to TRBJ2-1; maybe TRBD2 (7 bases). The V end was cut by 2 bases, the J end by 7 bases, with 15 bases between. The CDR3 has 15 amino acids. Per germline, CDR1 MDHEN and CDR2 SYDVKM. The CDR3 sequence: CASSLGGGPGNEQFF. The CDR3 nucleotides read TGTGCCAGCAGTTTAGGGGGGGGGCCGGGTAATGAGCAGTTCTTC.